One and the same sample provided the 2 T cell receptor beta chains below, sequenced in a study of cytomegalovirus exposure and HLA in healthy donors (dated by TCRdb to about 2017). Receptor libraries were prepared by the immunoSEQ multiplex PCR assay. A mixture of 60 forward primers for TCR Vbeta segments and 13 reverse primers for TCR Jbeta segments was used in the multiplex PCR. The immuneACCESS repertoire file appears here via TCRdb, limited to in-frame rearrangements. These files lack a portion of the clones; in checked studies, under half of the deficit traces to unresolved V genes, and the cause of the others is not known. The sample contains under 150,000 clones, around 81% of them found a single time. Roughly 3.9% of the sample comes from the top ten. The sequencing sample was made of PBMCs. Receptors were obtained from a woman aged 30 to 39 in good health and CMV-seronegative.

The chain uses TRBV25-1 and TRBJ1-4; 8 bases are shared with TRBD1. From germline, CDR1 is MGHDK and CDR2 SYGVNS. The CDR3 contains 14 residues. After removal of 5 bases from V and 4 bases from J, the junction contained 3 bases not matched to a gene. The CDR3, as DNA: TGTGCCAGCAGTACAGGGGGGAATAATGAAAAACTGTTTTTT. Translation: CASSTGGNNEKLFF.

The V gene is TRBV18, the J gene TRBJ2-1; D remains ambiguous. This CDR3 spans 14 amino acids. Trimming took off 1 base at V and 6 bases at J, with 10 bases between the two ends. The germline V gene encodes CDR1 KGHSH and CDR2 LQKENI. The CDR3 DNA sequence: TGTGCCAGCTCACCACTTCCTAGGCCCAATGAGCAGTTCTTC. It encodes CASSPLPRPNEQFF.